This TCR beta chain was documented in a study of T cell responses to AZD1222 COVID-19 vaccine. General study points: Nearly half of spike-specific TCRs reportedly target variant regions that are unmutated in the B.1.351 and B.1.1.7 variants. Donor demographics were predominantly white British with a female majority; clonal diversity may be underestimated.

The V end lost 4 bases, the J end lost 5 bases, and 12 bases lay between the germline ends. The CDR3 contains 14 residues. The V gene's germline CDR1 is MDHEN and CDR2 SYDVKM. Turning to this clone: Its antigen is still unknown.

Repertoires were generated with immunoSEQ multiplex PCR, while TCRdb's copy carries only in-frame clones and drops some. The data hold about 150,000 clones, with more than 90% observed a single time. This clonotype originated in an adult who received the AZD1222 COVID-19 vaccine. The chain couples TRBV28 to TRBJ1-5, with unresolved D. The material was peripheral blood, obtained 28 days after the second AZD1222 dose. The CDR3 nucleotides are TGTGCCAGCAGTTCGCCGACGGATTATCAGCCCCAGCATTTT. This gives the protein CASSSPTDYQPQHF.